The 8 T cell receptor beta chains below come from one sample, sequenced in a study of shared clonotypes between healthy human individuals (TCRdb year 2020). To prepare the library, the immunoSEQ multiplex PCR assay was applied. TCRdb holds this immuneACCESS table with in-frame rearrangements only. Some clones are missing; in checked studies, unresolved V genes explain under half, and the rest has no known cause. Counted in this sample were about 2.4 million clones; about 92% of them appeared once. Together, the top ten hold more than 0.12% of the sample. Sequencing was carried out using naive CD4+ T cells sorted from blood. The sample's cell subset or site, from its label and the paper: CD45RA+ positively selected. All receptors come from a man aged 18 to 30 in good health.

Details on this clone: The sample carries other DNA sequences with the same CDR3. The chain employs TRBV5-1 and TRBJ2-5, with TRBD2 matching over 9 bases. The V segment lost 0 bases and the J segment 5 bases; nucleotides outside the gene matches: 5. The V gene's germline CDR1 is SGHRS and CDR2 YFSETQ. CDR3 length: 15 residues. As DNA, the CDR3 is TGCGCCAGCAGCTTGGAACCAGGACTAGCGGAGACCCAGTACTTC. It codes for CASSLEPGLAETQYF.

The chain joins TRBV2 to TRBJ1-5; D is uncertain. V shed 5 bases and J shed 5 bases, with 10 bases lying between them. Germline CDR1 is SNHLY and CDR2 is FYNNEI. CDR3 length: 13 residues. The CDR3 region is CASSRWGDQPQHF. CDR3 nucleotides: TGTGCCAGCAGTCGCTGGGGTGATCAGCCCCAGCATTTT.

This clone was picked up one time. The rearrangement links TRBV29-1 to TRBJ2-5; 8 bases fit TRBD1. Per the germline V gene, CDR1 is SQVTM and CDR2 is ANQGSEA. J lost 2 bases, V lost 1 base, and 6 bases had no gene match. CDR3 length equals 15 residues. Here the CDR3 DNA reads TGCAGCGTTGAAGTAGTAGGACAGGGACAAGAGACCCAGTACTTC. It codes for CSVEVVGQGQETQYF.

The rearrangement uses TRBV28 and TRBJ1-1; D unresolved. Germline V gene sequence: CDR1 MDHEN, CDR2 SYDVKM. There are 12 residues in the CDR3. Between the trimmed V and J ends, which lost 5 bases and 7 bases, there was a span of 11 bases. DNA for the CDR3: TGTGCCAGCAGTCCCCGGACTAATGAAGCTTTCTTT. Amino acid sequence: CASSPRTNEAFF.

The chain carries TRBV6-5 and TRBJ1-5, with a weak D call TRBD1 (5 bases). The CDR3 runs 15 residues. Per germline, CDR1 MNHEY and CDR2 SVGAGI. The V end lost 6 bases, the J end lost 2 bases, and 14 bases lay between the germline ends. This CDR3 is CASRTDRAGNQPQHF. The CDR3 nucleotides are TGTGCCAGCAGAACTGACAGAGCGGGCAATCAGCCCCAGCATTTT.

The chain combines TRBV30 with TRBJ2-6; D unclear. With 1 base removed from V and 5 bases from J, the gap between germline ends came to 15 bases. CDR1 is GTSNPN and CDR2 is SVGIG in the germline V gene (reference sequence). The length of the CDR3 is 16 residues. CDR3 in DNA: TGTGCCTGGAGTGCAATGGGCGTTTCTTGGGCCAACGTCCTGACTTTC. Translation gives CAWSAMGVSWANVLTF.

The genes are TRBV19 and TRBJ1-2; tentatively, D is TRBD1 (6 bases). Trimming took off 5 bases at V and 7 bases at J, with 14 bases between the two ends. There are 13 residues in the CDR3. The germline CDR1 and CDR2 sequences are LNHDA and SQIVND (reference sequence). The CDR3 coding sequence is TGTGCCAGTAGTCGACAGGTGGATAGTGGCTACACCTTC. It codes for CASSRQVDSGYTF.

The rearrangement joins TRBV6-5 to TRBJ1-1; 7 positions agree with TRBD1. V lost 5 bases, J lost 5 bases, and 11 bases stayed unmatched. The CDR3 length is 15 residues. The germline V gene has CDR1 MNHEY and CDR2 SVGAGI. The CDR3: CASSPLTGVGTEAFF. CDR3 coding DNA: TGTGCCAGCAGTCCTCTTACAGGGGTAGGGACTGAAGCTTTCTTT.